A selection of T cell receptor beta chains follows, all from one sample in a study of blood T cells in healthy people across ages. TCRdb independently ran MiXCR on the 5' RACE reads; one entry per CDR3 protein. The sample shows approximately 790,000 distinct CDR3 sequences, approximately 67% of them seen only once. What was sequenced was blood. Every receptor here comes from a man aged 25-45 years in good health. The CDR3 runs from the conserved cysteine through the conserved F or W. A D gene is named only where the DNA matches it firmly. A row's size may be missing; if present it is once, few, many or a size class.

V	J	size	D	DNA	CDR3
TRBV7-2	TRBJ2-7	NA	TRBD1	TGTGCCAGCAGCTTTACAGGGGTCTACGAGCAGTACTTC	CASSFTGVYEQYF
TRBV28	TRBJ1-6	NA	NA	TGTGCCAGCAGTTTTTTGCGTGGGAGCTCCTATAATTCACCCCTCCACTTT	CASSFLRGSSYNSPLHF
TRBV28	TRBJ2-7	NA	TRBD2	TGTGCCAGCAGTTTAGTAGCGGGGCACTACGAGCAGTACTTC	CASSLVAGHYEQYF
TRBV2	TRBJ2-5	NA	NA	TGTGCCAGCAGTGACCCCATGACCCAGTACTTC	CASSDPMTQYF
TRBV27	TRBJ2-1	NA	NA	TGTGCCAGCAGTTTATCGGCGGGGAGAATCGTGGATGAGCAGTTCTTC	CASSLSAGRIVDEQFF
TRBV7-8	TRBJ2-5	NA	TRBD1	TGTGCCAGCAGCGTAGTTCCAGGGGGAGAGACCCAGTACTTC	CASSVVPGGETQYF
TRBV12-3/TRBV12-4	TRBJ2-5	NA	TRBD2	TGTGCCTGCAGTCCCCCAGCGGGGCTCCAGTACTTC	CACSPPAGLQYF
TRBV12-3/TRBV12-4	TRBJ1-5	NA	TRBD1	TGTGCCAGCAGTTCCCAGGACAGGGAAATTAGCAATCAGCCCCAGCATTTT	CASSSQDREISNQPQHF
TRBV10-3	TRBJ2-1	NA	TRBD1	TGTGCCATCAACCCTGGACAGGGTGGTGAGCAGTTCTTC	CAINPGQGGEQFF
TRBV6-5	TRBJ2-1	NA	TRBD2	TGTGCCAGCAGCCCCCCCTTCGGGGGGGCCAATGAGCAGTTCTTC	CASSPPFGGANEQFF
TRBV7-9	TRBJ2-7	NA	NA	TGTGCCAGCAGCCCCCTCCGTCCATACAGGGGGGGATACGAGCAGTACTTC	CASSPLRPYRGGYEQYF
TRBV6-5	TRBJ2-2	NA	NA	TGTGCCAGCAGGACGAGGGGGGACACCGGGGAGCTGTTTTTT	CASRTRGDTGELFF
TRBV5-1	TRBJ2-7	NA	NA	TGCGCCAGCAGCTCAGGAGCGGGTTGGGACGAGCAGTACTTC	CASSSGAGWDEQYF
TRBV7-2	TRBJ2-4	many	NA	TGTGCCAGCAGCTTAGTGCAGGGTAGGAACATTCAGTACTTC	CASSLVQGRNIQYF
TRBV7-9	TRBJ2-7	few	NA	TGTGCCAGCAGCTTACCACAGGGAGTCTACGAGCAGTACTTC	CASSLPQGVYEQYF
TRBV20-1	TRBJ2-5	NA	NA	TGCAGTGCTCACGATCCCGTTCTTAAAGAGACCCAGTACTTC	CSAHDPVLKETQYF
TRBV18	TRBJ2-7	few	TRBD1	TGTGCCAGCTCACCGGGCAGGGGGCGATGGGAAACCTACGAGCAGTACTTC	CASSPGRGRWETYEQYF
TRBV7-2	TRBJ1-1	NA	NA	TGTGCCAGCAGCTCTACCAAGAACACTGAAGCTTTCTTT	CASSSTKNTEAFF
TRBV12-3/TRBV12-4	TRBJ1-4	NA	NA	TGTGCCAGCATTGGCCAGAATAATGAAAAACTGTTTTTT	CASIGQNNEKLFF
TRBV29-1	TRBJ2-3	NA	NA	TGCAGCGGGGGGGGGGCGAGGACAGATACGCAGTATTTT	CSGGGARTDTQYF
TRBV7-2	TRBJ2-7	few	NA	TGTGCCAGCAGCTTACAGGGGGGCGGCTGGGATCTCTCCTACGAGCAGTACTTC	CASSLQGGGWDLSYEQYF
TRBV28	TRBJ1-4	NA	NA	TGTGCCAGCAGCCCCTACCCGCTGGCTAATGAAAAACTGTTTTTT	CASSPYPLANEKLFF
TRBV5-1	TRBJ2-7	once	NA	TGCGCCAGCAGTGTGACCGTAGGACAGTACGAGCAGTACTTC	CASSVTVGQYEQYF
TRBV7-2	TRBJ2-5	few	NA	TGTGCCAGCAGCCCGACTTCAACCTTCCAAGAGACCCAGTACTTC	CASSPTSTFQETQYF
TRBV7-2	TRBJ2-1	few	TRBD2	TGTGCCAGCAGCCTAAAATATAGCGGGGTAAATGAGCAGTTCTTC	CASSLKYSGVNEQFF
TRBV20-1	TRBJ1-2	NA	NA	TGCAGTGCGTCTACAGAACCCTTTAACTATGGCTACACCTTC	CSASTEPFNYGYTF
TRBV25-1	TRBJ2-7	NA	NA	TGTGCCAGCAGTGCAGAGACGGACACCTACGAGCAGTACTTC	CASSAETDTYEQYF
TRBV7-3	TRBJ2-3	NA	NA	TGTGCCAGCAGCCCAACATACCTGAGCACAGATACGCAGTATTTT	CASSPTYLSTDTQYF
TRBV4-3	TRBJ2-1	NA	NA	TGCGCCAGCAGCCAAGATCTTGGCGCTGAGCAGTTCTTC	CASSQDLGAEQFF
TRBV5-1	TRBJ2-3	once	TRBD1	TGCGCCAGCAGCTGGGACAGGGACGGGAGTACAGATACGCAGTATTTT	CASSWDRDGSTDTQYF